The clone carrying this T cell receptor beta chain was counted ten times or more. The data are from a study of neurological immune-mediated disorders. cDNA was made by 5'RACE with 10-nucleotide random UMIs. Using its own MiXCR run on the 5' RACE reads, TCRdb lists one record per CDR3 protein. Of tens of thousands of distinct CDR3 sequences in the sample, around 3.5% were seen once. The germline gives CDR1 SEHNR, CDR2 FQNEAQ (reference sequence). The CDR3 sequence is 15 residues long. Between the trimmed V and J ends, which lost 5 bases and 4 bases, there was a span of 16 bases. Sequencing input: PBMCs. The chain uses TRBV7-9 and TRBJ2-3; D is unresolved. The receptor was isolated from a woman between 45 and 65 years old with multiple sclerosis. CDR3 in amino acids: CASSPSGLDPDTQYF. In DNA, the CDR3 is TGTGCCAGCAGCCCCAGTGGGCTCGATCCAGATACGCAGTATTTT.